The clone carrying this TCR beta chain appeared many times. The record originates from a study of spatial heterogeneity in lung cancer. Each TCR cDNA molecule carried a unique molecular identifier. TCRdb fed the 5' RACE reads into MiXCR, producing one record per CDR3 protein. Of around 30,000 distinct CDR3 sequences listed, approximately 8.1% are singletons. Time point described: sample taken at primary tumor resection. TCRs were sequenced from unsorted whole RNA of tumor, nontumor lung or PBMC. The TCR originated in a female donor with early-stage non-small cell lung cancer. This material consisted of PBMCs, taken at surgery.

CDR3 amino acids: CASSLGGPSYGYTF. The CDR3 DNA reads as TGTGCCAGCAGCTTGGGGGGACCGTCCTATGGCTACACCTTC. J is TRBJ1-2 and V is TRBV5-4; D might be TRBD1 (5 bases). This CDR3 contains 14 residues. With 0 bases removed from V and 4 bases from J, the gap between germline ends came to 10 bases. Germline CDR1 SGHNT, CDR2 YYREEE (reference sequence).